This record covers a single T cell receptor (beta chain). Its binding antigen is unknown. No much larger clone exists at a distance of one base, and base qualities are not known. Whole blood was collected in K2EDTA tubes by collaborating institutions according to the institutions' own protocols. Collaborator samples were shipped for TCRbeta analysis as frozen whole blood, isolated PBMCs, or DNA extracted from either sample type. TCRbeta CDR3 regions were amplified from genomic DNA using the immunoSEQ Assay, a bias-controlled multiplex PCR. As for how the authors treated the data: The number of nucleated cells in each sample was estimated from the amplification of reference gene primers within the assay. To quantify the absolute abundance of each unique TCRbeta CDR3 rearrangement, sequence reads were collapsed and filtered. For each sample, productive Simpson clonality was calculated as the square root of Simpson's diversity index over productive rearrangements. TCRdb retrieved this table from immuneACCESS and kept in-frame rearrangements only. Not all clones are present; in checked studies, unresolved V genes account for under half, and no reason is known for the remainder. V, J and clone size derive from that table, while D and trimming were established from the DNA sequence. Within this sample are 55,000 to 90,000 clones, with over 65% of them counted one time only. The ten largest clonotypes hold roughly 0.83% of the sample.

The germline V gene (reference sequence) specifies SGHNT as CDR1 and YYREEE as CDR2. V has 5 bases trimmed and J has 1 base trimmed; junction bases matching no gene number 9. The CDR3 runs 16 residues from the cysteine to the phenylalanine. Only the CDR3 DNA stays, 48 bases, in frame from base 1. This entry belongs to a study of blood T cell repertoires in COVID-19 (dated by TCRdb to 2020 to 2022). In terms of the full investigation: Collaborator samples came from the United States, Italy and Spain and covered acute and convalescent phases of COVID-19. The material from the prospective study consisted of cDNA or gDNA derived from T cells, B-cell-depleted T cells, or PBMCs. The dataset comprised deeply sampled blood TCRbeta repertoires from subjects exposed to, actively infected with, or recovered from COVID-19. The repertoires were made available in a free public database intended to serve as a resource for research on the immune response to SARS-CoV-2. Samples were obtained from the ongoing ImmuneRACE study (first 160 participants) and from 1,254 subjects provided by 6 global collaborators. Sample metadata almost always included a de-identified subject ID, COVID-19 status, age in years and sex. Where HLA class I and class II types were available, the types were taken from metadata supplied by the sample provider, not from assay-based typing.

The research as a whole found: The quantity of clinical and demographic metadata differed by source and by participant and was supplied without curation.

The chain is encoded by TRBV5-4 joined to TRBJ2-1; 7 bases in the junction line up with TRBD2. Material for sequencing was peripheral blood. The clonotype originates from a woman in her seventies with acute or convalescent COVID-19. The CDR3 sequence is CASSPAGPTSYNEQFF. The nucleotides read TGTGCCAGCAGTCCAGCGGGACCAACTTCCTACAATGAGCAGTTCTTC.